This T cell receptor (beta chain) was found in a study of tumor-infiltrating lymphocytes in primary liver carcinoma. About the study: These patients were men and women whose ages were 30 to 69 years.

Points from the study as a whole: Tumor top-250-clone fraction significantly exceeded that of blood (p = 0.039).

TCR beta cDNA was prepared out of 500 ng total RNA by means of a constant-region primer. TCR beta libraries came from three nested multiplex PCR rounds using slightly modified ARM-PCR. The two initial PCR rounds, roughly 9 cycles each, used TRBV1-TRBV30 forward and C-beta reverse primers. MiXCR, run by TCRdb on the multiplex PCR reads, gives a single entry per CDR3 protein. The sample holds 90,000 to 150,000 distinct CDR3 sequences, around 70% seen once. With respect to this clonotype: As yet, its antigen is unknown. A junction end diverges from the germline sequence, so it may reflect a read error.

Investigators took RNA and DNA out together from approximately 22-30 mg of unsorted bulk tissue. Resection treated the patients' primary liver carcinoma. CDR3 length: 12 residues. The sequenced sample was tumor-adjacent normal liver tissue. The rearrangement joins TRBV12-3 or TRBV12-4 to TRBJ2-5; the D is unclear. The TCR was taken from an older woman with primary liver carcinoma and hepatitis B virus infection. The CDR3 loop is CTSSRGMRTQYF. In nucleotides, the CDR3 is TGTACCAGCAGCCGTGGGATGAGGACCCAGTACTTC.